The sample holds many counts of the clone carrying this T cell receptor beta chain. Its antigen is not identified. The data were obtained in a study of early T cells in non-severe SARS-CoV-2 infection. Study background: The sequenced material was bulk RNA from unsorted whole blood, and its chains were unpaired. Findings and caveats of the study: VDJdb-based annotation leaned toward anti-spike CD8 responses and missed private and CD4 specificities.

Unique molecular identifiers were affixed to single, distinct cDNA molecules. TCRdb re-analysed the 5' RACE reads in MiXCR, keeping a single row per CDR3 protein. The repertoire holds about 30,000 distinct CDR3 sequences, roughly 6.1% seen once, with around 5% in the top ten. CDR1 and CDR2 (germline): SGHVS, FNYEAQ. The CDR3 covers 15 residues. Deletions cut 5 bases from V and 4 bases from J, with 15 bases between. The TCR sequence derives from an adult who was a healthcare worker with PCR-confirmed SARS-CoV-2 infection or an uninfected control (not recorded which). Sample: whole blood. The chain combines TRBV7-6 with TRBJ1-5; possibly TRBD1 for D (5 bases). The CDR3 here is CASSPRDGGNQPQHF. In DNA form, the CDR3 reads TGTGCCAGCAGCCCCCGGGACGGTGGAAATCAGCCCCAGCATTTT.